A single sample gave rise to the 23 T cell receptor beta chains below, sequenced in a study of shared clonotypes between healthy human individuals. CD45RO-negative, CCR7-positively selected cells formed the naive CD8 fraction, excluding terminally differentiated effector memory CD45RA+ cells. The assay was immunoSEQ multiplex PCR, and TCRdb's table has in-frame clones only and misses some. The sample has about 750,000 clones, 80% to 95% seen once. Sequenced input: naive CD8+ T cells sorted from blood. The receptors shown here come from a man in his thirties or forties in good health.

The gene calls are TRBV7-2 and TRBJ2-1; 11 positions match TRBD2. This CDR3 is built from 14 residues. The germline V gene encodes CDR1 SGHTA and CDR2 FQGNSA. Unmatched junction bases numbered 5, after V lost 7 bases and J lost 6 bases. The CDR3 region is CASNLLAGVNEQFF. The DNA of the CDR3 is TGTGCCAGCAACCTACTAGCGGGAGTCAATGAGCAGTTCTTC.

The gene calls are TRBV29-1 and TRBJ2-7; 12 nucleotides align to TRBD2. Losses at the gene ends were 4 bases for V and 2 bases for J; bases not matched to a gene: 6. This CDR3 is 15 amino acids long. Germline-derived CDR1 and CDR2 are SQVTM and ANQGSEA. Here the CDR3 DNA reads TGCAGCGTTGTTGGGACTAGCGGGCCGACCTACGAGCAGTACTTC. This gives the protein CSVVGTSGPTYEQYF.

This clone was detected only once. V and J are TRBV6-6 and TRBJ1-2; D not resolved. This CDR3 has 13 residues. Germline V gene data show CDR1 as MNHNY and CDR2 as SVGAGI (reference sequence). V dropped 2 bases and J dropped 6 bases, with 10 bases sitting between them. DNA of the CDR3: TGTGCCAGCAGTTACGTGGCAGGAAATGGCTACACCTTC. This sequence encodes CASSYVAGNGYTF.

The chain uses TRBV4-1 and TRBJ2-5; D call uncertain. V was trimmed by 4 bases and J by 3 bases, leaving 18 bases between them. The CDR3 has 16 amino acids. Germline-derived CDR1 and CDR2 are MGHRA and YSYEKL. The CDR3 spells CASSLITPSSEETQYF. Here the CDR3 DNA reads TGCGCCAGCAGCCTGATTACGCCTAGTTCGGAAGAGACCCAGTACTTC.

This chain joins TRBV9 and TRBJ2-7; 7 bases agree with TRBD2. CDR1 is SGDLS and CDR2 is YYNGEE in the germline V gene. The CDR3 contains 15 residues. The ends lost 2 bases at V and 3 bases at J; junction bases unmatched: 8. The CDR3: CASSVGAGTLYEQYF. CDR3 nucleotide sequence: TGTGCCAGCAGCGTGGGAGCGGGAACCCTCTACGAGCAGTACTTC.

The chain employs TRBV2 and TRBJ2-1, with 10 positions matching TRBD2. The germline CDR1 and CDR2 sequences are SNHLY and FYNNEI. The CDR3 is 17 residues long. J gave up 5 bases and V 7 bases, and 14 bases lay outside the gene matches. CDR3: CASTDTSGAPEDNEQFF. In DNA form, the CDR3 reads TGTGCCAGCACAGATACTAGCGGGGCGCCGGAGGACAATGAGCAGTTCTTC.

The chain couples TRBV14 to TRBJ2-7; D ambiguous. CDR3 length: 12 residues. V gave up 4 bases and J gave up 6 bases, with 10 bases separating them. Germline V gene data show CDR1 as SGHDN and CDR2 as FVKESK. The CDR3 DNA is TGTGCCAGCAGCCCAGCCCCGGGCGAGCAGTACTTC. It is translated as CASSPAPGEQYF.

V usage is TRBV6-4 and J usage is TRBJ2-3, with D possibly matching TRBD1 (6 bases). V lost 6 bases, J lost 3 bases, and 16 bases lay in between. The length of the CDR3 is 15 residues. Per germline, CDR1 MRHNA and CDR2 SNTAGT. The CDR3: CASSSGEGMTDTQYF. CDR3 in DNA: TGTGCCAGCAGCTCAGGGGAAGGTATGACAGATACGCAGTATTTT.

This clone is a singleton in its sample. The chain employs TRBV9 and TRBJ2-7; 9 nucleotides line up with TRBD1. CDR3 length equals 14 residues. J lost 5 bases, V lost 3 bases, and 6 bases had no gene match. The germline CDR1 and CDR2 sequences are SGDLS and YYNGEE. The DNA for the CDR3 is TGTGCCAGCAGCGACGGGACAGGGCAGGACGAGCAGTACTTC. It encodes CASSDGTGQDEQYF. The full variable domain, with the rest looked up from reference TRBV9 and TRBJ2-7, is DSGVTQTPKHLITATGQRVTLRCSPRSGDLSVYWYQQSLDQGLQFLIQYYNGEERAKGNILERFSAQQFPDLHSELNLSSLELGDSALYFCASSDGTGQDEQYFGPGTRLTVT.

The V gene is TRBV6-6, the J gene TRBJ2-2; D may be TRBD2 (7 bases). Germline V CDR1 and CDR2: MNHNY, SVGAGI (reference sequence). There are 14 residues in the CDR3. Trimming pared 2 bases from V and 6 bases from J, leaving 10 bases between. CDR3: CASSYGGGSGELFF. CDR3 in DNA: TGTGCCAGCAGTTACGGCGGGGGCTCCGGGGAGCTGTTTTTT.

The rearrangement uses TRBV27 and TRBJ2-7, with 7 bases aligning to TRBD2. The ends lost 4 bases at V and 4 bases at J; junction bases unmatched: 10. CDR1 is MNHEY, CDR2 SMNVEV, per germline (reference sequence). The CDR3 is 15 amino acids. This chain's CDR3 is CASSWASGVLYEQYF. In DNA form, the CDR3 reads TGTGCCAGCAGTTGGGCAAGCGGGGTTTTATACGAGCAGTACTTC.

The chain couples TRBV7-6 to TRBJ2-3; TRBD2 agrees at 8 bases. Germline assignment: CDR1 SGHVS and CDR2 FNYEAQ. CDR3 length: 17 residues. Germline trimming cut 1 base from V and 4 bases from J; bases unmatched to any gene: 10. CDR3 residues: CASSLGISGSSSDTQYF. CDR3 nucleotide sequence: TGTGCCAGCAGCTTAGGGATCAGCGGGAGTTCCTCAGATACGCAGTATTTT.

V and J are TRBV6-1 and TRBJ1-2; D ambiguous. Trimming left V 1 base short and J 4 bases short, with 7 bases between. This CDR3 comprises 13 residues. Per germline, CDR1 MNHNS and CDR2 SASEGT. This CDR3 is CASSEGGSYGYTF. The CDR3 DNA reads TGTGCCAGCAGTGAAGGAGGGAGCTATGGCTACACCTTC.

The chain joins TRBV28 to TRBJ2-2; 7 bases are a match to TRBD1. The ends lost 4 bases at V and 6 bases at J; junction bases unmatched: 11. The V gene's germline CDR1 is MDHEN and CDR2 SYDVKM. This CDR3 contains 16 residues. This CDR3 reads CASSSPWTGRAGELFF. CDR3 DNA sequence: TGTGCCAGCAGTTCCCCGTGGACAGGACGGGCCGGGGAGCTGTTTTTT.

V is TRBV10-2 and J is TRBJ2-5; the D gene could be TRBD1 or TRBD2 (6 bases each). V was trimmed by 10 bases and J by 5 bases, leaving 17 bases between them. The CDR3 is 13 residues long. The germline V gene has CDR1 WSHSY and CDR2 SAAADI. For the CDR3, the DNA is TGCGCCACCCGGAGGGGGGTCGGGGAGACCCAGTACTTC. Its protein product is CATRRGVGETQYF.

As DNA, the CDR3 is TGTGCCAGCCGGGACAGGGAATACAATGAGCAGTTCTTC. It encodes CASRDREYNEQFF. V usage is TRBV18 and J usage is TRBJ2-1; 9 bases agree with TRBD1. Trimming removed 8 bases from V and 4 bases from J; junction bases left unmatched: 3. From germline, CDR1 is KGHSH and CDR2 LQKENI. The CDR3 spans 13 residues.

The sample holds one count of this clone. V and J are TRBV13 and TRBJ2-1; no clear D. V shed 0 bases and J shed 6 bases, with 9 bases lying between them. CDR1 and CDR2 (germline): PRHDT, FYEKMQ (reference sequence). CDR3 size: 14 residues. The CDR3 DNA reads as TGTGCCAGCAGCTTAGGAATTAAAGGCAATGAGCAGTTCTTC. Its protein product is CASSLGIKGNEQFF.

This clone was recorded a few times. This chain links TRBV7-9 with TRBJ1-2; TRBD1 might be the D (5 bases). V dropped 5 bases and J dropped 4 bases, with 11 bases sitting between them. The CDR3 is 13 amino acids. In germline, CDR1 is SEHNR, CDR2 FQNEAQ (reference sequence). The CDR3 DNA reads as TGTGCCAGCAGCCCGGGGGTTATCTATGGCTACACCTTC. This translates into CASSPGVIYGYTF. The full variable domain, in which reference TRBV7-9 and TRBJ1-2 provide the parts outside the CDR3, is DTGVSQNPRHKITKRGQNVTFRCDPISEHNRLYWYRQTLGQGPEFLTYFQNEAQLEKSRLLSDRFSAERPKGSFSTLEIQRTEQGDSAMYLCASSPGVIYGYTFGSGTRLTVV.

In DNA form, the CDR3 reads TGTGCCAGTAACGCGGGGCTAAACAATGAGCAGTTCTTC. This gives the protein CASNAGLNNEQFF. J is TRBJ2-1 and V is TRBV19; D is perhaps TRBD2 (6 bases). CDR3 size: 13 residues. The V end was cut by 7 bases, the J end by 5 bases, with 12 bases between. From germline, CDR1 is LNHDA and CDR2 SQIVND (reference sequence).

This sequence joins TRBV27 and TRBJ2-7; TRBD1 aligns across 12 bases. The trim removed 5 bases at V and 5 bases at J, leaving 7 bases unmatched. Looked up from germline, CDR1 is MNHEY and CDR2 is SMNVEV (reference sequence). The length of the CDR3 is 15 residues. Here the CDR3 reads CASSAPGQGADEQYF. The CDR3 nucleotides read TGTGCCAGCAGTGCTCCGGGACAGGGGGCAGACGAGCAGTACTTC.

In regard to this clone: A junction end diverges from the germline sequence, so it may reflect a read error. J is TRBJ2-2 and V is TRBV7-7; tentatively, D is TRBD1 (5 bases). The CDR3 runs to 13 residues. In germline, CDR1 is SSHAT, CDR2 FNYEAQ (reference sequence). DNA for the CDR3: TGTGCTAGCAGGGTCTCGAACACCGGGGAGCTGTTTTTT. As protein: CASRVSNTGELFF. The full variable domain, in which reference TRBV7-7 and TRBJ2-2 provide the parts outside the CDR3, is GAGVSQSPRYKVTKRGQDVTLRCDPISSHATLYWYQQALGQGPEFLTYFNYEAQPDKSGLPSDRFSAERPEGSISTLTIQRTEQRDSAMYRCASRVSNTGELFFGEGSRLTVL.

V gene TRBV27 combines with J gene TRBJ2-7, with 8 bases identical to TRBD2. The V gene end was trimmed by 4 bases and the J gene end by 7 bases; junction bases not matched to a gene: 9. The CDR3 length is 14 residues. Germline CDR1 MNHEY, CDR2 SMNVEV (reference sequence). The CDR3 loop reads CASSSPGGIKEQYF. The DNA for the CDR3 is TGTGCCAGCAGTTCCCCGGGGGGGATCAAAGAGCAGTACTTC.

The rearrangement uses TRBV28 and TRBJ1-2; TRBD1 aligns across 8 bases. The J segment lost 4 bases and the V segment lost 2 bases, leaving 6 bases of the junction unmatched. This CDR3 region has 15 residues. Germline-derived CDR1 and CDR2 are MDHEN and SYDVKM. The chain's CDR3 is CASSLVGTGVYGYTF. The CDR3 DNA is TGTGCCAGCAGTTTAGTCGGGACAGGAGTCTATGGCTACACCTTC.